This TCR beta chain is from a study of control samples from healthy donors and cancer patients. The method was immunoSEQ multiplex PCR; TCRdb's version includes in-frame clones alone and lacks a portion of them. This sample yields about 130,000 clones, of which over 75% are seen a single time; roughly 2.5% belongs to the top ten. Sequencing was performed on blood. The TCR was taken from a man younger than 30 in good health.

This CDR3 is CAISESLQGNQPQHF. DNA for the CDR3: TGTGCCATCAGTGAGTCGTTACAGGGCAATCAGCCCCAGCATTTT. The chain employs TRBV10-3 and TRBJ1-5; D might be TRBD1 (5 bases). The CDR3 contains 15 residues. From germline, CDR1 is ENHRY and CDR2 SYGVKD. Trimming removed 0 bases at V and 2 bases at J, with 8 bases between.